The 11 T cell receptor beta chains below all came from one sample that was sequenced in a study of T cell changes during pregnancy in multiple sclerosis. Profiling relied on immunoSEQ multiplex PCR, and the TCRdb table lists in-frame clones only, not all of them. The repertoire holds about 64,000 clones, around 96% seen once, with under 2.5% in the top ten. This specimen consisted of CD8+ T cells from peripheral blood mononuclear cells, obtained after pregnancy. These receptors were taken from a female donor with multiple sclerosis, enrolled in a pregnancy study.

V is TRBV5-6 and J is TRBJ2-7, with a weak D call TRBD1 (6 bases). With 1 base removed from V and 3 bases from J, the gap between germline ends came to 17 bases. The CDR3 is 16 residues long. Germline lookup yields CDR1 SGHDT and CDR2 YYEEEE. The CDR3 coding sequence is TGTGCCAGCAGCTTGACCTCGGACAGATCCCGCTACGAGCAGTACTTC. Protein product: CASSLTSDRSRYEQYF.

This chain links TRBV5-6 with TRBJ2-7; the match to TRBD2 covers 7 bases. The ends lost 0 bases at V and 1 base at J; junction bases unmatched: 13. CDR3 size: 18 residues. Germline V gene lookup returns CDR1 SGHDT and CDR2 YYEEEE. This chain's CDR3 is CASSLDLGGSGLSYEQYF. The CDR3 DNA sequence: TGTGCCAGCAGCTTGGATCTTGGCGGGAGTGGACTTTCCTACGAGCAGTACTTC.

V and J are TRBV2 and TRBJ1-1; tentatively, D is TRBD1 (5 bases). CDR3 length: 14 residues. Per germline, CDR1 SNHLY and CDR2 FYNNEI. The ends were cut back, 7 bases at V and 1 base at J, with 13 bases in the middle. The CDR3 DNA is TGTGCCAGCAAAGTCGGGGGTGGGAACACTGAAGCTTTCTTT. It codes for CASKVGGGNTEAFF.

This clone was picked up one time. V usage is TRBV28 and J usage is TRBJ2-3, with 12 bases that match TRBD2. CDR1 is MDHEN and CDR2 is SYDVKM in the germline V gene. Trimming removed 6 bases from V and 4 bases from J; junction bases left unmatched: 11. The CDR3 covers 17 residues. CDR3 residues: CASRSTRTSGMADTQYF. The DNA for the CDR3 is TGTGCCAGCAGGTCCACTAGGACTAGCGGGATGGCAGATACGCAGTATTTT.

This sequence joins TRBV28 and TRBJ2-7; TRBD1 matches at 9 bases. V gave up 5 bases and J gave up 2 bases; unmatched junction bases: 4. The CDR3 covers 14 residues. Germline CDR1 reads MDHEN; CDR2 reads SYDVKM. Written as DNA, the CDR3 is TGTGCCAGCAGTGGGACAGGGAGTACCTACGAGCAGTACTTC. It yields the protein CASSGTGSTYEQYF.

The gene calls are TRBV27 and TRBJ1-2, with D hard to call. Trimming pared 6 bases from V and 4 bases from J, leaving 12 bases between. CDR3 length: 13 amino acids. Germline V CDR1 and CDR2: MNHEY, SMNVEV (reference sequence). CDR3 DNA: TGTGCCAGCAGCTTCGACATGGGCTATGGCTACACCTTC. It encodes CASSFDMGYGYTF.

This chain links TRBV28 with TRBJ1-1, with unresolved D. The CDR3 has 12 amino acids. The V gene lost 3 bases and the J gene lost 7 bases, with 9 bases spanning the gap. Germline V gene sequence: CDR1 MDHEN, CDR2 SYDVKM. The chain's CDR3 is CASSLYLFEAFF. CDR3 coding DNA: TGTGCCAGCAGTTTGTATCTTTTTGAAGCTTTCTTT.

The V and J genes are TRBV7-2 and TRBJ2-7, with 10 bases identical to TRBD2. Trimming at V came to 3 bases and at J to 2 bases, leaving 4 bases not matched to a gene. In germline, CDR1 is SGHTA, CDR2 FQGNSA. The CDR3 contains 15 residues. The CDR3 bases are TGTGCCAGCAGCTTGGGACTAGCGAGTGCCTACGAGCAGTACTTC. The encoded protein is CASSLGLASAYEQYF.

The V and J genes are TRBV4-3 and TRBJ2-7; D possibly corresponds to TRBD2 (7 bases). The CDR3 is 15 residues long. V shed 5 bases and J shed 2 bases, with 16 bases lying between them. Germline assignment: CDR1 LGHNA and CDR2 YSLEER. Here the CDR3 DNA reads TGCGCCAGCAGCGAATTTGGGGGGGACACCTACGAGCAGTACTTC. Amino acids: CASSEFGGDTYEQYF.

The V gene is TRBV28, the J gene TRBJ2-5; 9 bases are a match to TRBD1. V shed 6 bases, J shed 5 bases, and the junction held 4 bases outside the gene matches. The germline V gene encodes CDR1 MDHEN and CDR2 SYDVKM. This CDR3 is built from 13 residues. The CDR3 nucleotides read TGTGCCAGCAGCCGGACAGGGGAGGAGACCCAGTACTTC. It is translated as CASSRTGEETQYF.

The chain employs TRBV19 and TRBJ2-7; possibly TRBD1 for D (6 bases). CDR3 size: 15 residues. The V gene lost 1 base and the J gene lost 1 base, with 11 bases spanning the gap. The germline gives CDR1 LNHDA, CDR2 SQIVND (reference sequence). CDR3 in amino acids: CASSIGQGTSYEQYF. In DNA form, the CDR3 reads TGTGCCAGTAGTATAGGTCAGGGGACATCCTACGAGCAGTACTTC.